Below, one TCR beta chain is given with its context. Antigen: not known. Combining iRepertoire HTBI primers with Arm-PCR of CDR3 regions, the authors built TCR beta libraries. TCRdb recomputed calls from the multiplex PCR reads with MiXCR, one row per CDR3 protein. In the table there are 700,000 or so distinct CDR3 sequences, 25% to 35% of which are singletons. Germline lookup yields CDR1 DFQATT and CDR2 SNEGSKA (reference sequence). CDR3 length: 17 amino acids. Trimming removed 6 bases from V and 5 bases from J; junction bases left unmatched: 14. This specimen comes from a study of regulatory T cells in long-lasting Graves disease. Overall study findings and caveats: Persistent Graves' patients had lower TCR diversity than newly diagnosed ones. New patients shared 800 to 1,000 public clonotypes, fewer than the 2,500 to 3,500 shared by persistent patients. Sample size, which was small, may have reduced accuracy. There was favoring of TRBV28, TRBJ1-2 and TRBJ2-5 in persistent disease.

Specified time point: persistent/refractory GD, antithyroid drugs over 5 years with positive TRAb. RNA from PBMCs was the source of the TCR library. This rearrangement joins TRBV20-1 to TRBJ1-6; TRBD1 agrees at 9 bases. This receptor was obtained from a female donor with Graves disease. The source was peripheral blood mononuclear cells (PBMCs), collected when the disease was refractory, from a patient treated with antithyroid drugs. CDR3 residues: CSAERQSRDRDNSPLHF. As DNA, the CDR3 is TGCAGTGCCGAAAGGCAGTCCCGGGACAGGGATAATTCACCCCTCCACTTT.